A selection of T cell receptor beta chains follows, all from one sample in a study of vaccination effects on CD4 cells after COVID-19. Their antigen targets remain unknown. Assay: immunoSEQ multiplex PCR; the TCRdb copy retains only in-frame clones and omits some. Seen here are approximately 23,000 clones, around two thirds observed once, and the top ten hold 9.5% to 15%. The sequenced sample was CD4+ T cells from PBMCs cultured with HCoV-OC43 spike peptides, obtained before COVID-19 vaccination. The source is a human donor who received a COVID-19 vaccine. The CDR3 runs from the conserved cysteine through the conserved F or W. Fields, in order: clone size, V gene, D gene, J gene, CDR3 DNA, CDR3 protein. D genes are given only for firm matches. Expanded clones are given a class, and other clones once, few, many or no size at all.

>-|TRBV7-2|TRBD1|TRBJ2-7
TGTGCCAGCAGCTTGGGACAGGGGATCTACGAGCAGTACTTC
CASSLGQGIYEQYF
>-|TRBV7-6|TRBD1|TRBJ2-5
TGTGCCAGCAGCTTGGCCGGGACAGGGGGTCTCCAAGAGACCCAGTACTTC
CASSLAGTGGLQETQYF
>few|TRBV3-1/TRBV3-2|-|TRBJ1-5
TGTGCCAGCAGCCAAGATTTAAATCAGCCCCAGCATTTT
CASSQDLNQPQHF
>-|TRBV5-1|TRBD2|TRBJ2-3
TGCGCCAGCAGCATCGGGACTAGCGGGTACACAGATACGCAGTATTTT
CASSIGTSGYTDTQYF
>few|TRBV6-2/TRBV6-3|TRBD2|TRBJ2-7
TGTGCCAGCAGTTCCGGGACTAGCGGGAGGTCCTTCTCCTACGAGCAGTACTTC
CASSSGTSGRSFSYEQYF
>once|TRBV16|-|TRBJ2-7
TGTGCCAGCAGCCAATCGGAGGGGGCGAGGGAGCAGTACTTC
CASSQSEGAREQYF
>-|TRBV6-5|-|TRBJ1-2
TGTGCCAGCACCCCAGGGGCTAACTATGGCTACACCTTC
CASTPGANYGYTF
>-|TRBV5-8|TRBD2|TRBJ2-5
TGTGCCAGCAGCTGGGGACTAGCGGGGGGGCGCCAAGAGACCCAGTACTTC
CASSWGLAGGRQETQYF
>once|TRBV2|-|TRBJ2-3
TGTGCCAGCACCGGCACAGATACGCAGTATTTT
CASTGTDTQYF
>-|TRBV6-1|TRBD2|TRBJ2-3
TGTGCCAGCAGTGAAGGTAGCGGGGGGGGCACAGATACGCAGTATTTT
CASSEGSGGGTDTQYF
>-|TRBV7-2|TRBD2|TRBJ2-3
TGTGCCAGCAGTTCCATGGGACTAGGCACAGATACGCAGTATTTT
CASSSMGLGTDTQYF
>-|TRBV11-1|-|TRBJ2-3
TGTGCCAGCAGCGACCGCCGGTTCTCCTCCACAGATACGCAGTATTTT
CASSDRRFSSTDTQYF
>-|TRBV5-1|TRBD1|TRBJ2-7
TGCGCCAGCAGCAAGGACAGGGGGGGGGTCTACTACGAGCAGTACTTC
CASSKDRGGVYYEQYF
>few|TRBV18|TRBD2|TRBJ2-3
TGTGCCAGCTCACCAGGGAGGGAAGCTACAGATACGCAGTATTTT
CASSPGREATDTQYF
>-|TRBV13|TRBD2|TRBJ2-7
TGTGCCAGCAGCTTACGGGGATTTAGCGGGAGCGTCCGCGAGCAGTACTTC
CASSLRGFSGSVREQYF